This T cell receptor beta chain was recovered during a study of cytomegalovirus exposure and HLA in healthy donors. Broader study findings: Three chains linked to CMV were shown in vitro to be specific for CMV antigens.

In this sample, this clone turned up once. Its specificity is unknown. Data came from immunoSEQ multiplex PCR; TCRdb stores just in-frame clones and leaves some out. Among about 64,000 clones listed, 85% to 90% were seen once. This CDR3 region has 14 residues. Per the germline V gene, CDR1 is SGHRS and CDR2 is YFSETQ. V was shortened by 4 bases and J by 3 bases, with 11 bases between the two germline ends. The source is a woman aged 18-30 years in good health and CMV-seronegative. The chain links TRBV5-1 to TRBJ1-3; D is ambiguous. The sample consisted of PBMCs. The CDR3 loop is CASSPGGSGNTIYF. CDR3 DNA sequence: TGCGCCAGCAGCCCCGGCGGGAGTGGAAACACCATATATTTT.